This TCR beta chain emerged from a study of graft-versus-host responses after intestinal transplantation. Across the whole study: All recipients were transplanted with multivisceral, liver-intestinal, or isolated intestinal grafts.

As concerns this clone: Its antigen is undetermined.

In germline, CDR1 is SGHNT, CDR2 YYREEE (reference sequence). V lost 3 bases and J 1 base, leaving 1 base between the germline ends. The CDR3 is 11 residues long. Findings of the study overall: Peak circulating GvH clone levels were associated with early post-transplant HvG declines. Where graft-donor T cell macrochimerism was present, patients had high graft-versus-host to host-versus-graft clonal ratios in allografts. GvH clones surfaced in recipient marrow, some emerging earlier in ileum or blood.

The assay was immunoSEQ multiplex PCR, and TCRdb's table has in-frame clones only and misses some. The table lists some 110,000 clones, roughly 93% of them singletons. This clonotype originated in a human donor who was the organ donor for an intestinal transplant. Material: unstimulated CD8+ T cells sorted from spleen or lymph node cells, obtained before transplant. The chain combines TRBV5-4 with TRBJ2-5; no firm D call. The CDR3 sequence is CASSSQETQYF. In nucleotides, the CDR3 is TGTGCCAGCAGCTCCCAAGAGACCCAGTACTTC.